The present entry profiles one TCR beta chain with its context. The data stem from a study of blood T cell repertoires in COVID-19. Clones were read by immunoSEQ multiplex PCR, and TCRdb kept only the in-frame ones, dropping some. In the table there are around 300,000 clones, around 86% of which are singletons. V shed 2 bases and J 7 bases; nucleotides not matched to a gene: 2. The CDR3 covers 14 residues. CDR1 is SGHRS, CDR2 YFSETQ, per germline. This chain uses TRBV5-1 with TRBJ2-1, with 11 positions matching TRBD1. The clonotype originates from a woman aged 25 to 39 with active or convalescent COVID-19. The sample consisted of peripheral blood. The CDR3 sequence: CASSLGQGANEQFF. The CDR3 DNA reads TGCGCCAGCAGCTTAGGACAGGGGGCAAATGAGCAGTTCTTC.